This entry lists 18 T cell receptor beta chains sequenced from one sample in a study of blood T cells in healthy people across ages. Using a J-beta primer mix together with a sample-barcoded 5' primer, a second PCR was run for about 6 to 12 cycles. TCRdb redid the calling of the 5' RACE reads with MiXCR, one entry per CDR3 protein. The repertoire consists of 550,000 to 650,000 distinct CDR3 sequences, with about 30% occurring once and the leading ten covering around a sixth. The sequencing sample was made of blood. These receptors were collected from a woman older than 75 in good health.

This clonotype has ten or more counts. The chain combines TRBV20-1 with TRBJ2-3; 10 bases are a match to TRBD1. Looked up from germline, CDR1 is DFQATT and CDR2 is SNEGSKA (reference sequence). CDR3 length: 16 residues. Trimming took 2 bases from V and 6 from J; bases not matched to a gene: 11. This chain's CDR3 is CSARPTRDRGGDTQYF. CDR3 nucleotides: TGCAGTGCTAGACCCACCCGGGACAGGGGAGGGGATACGCAGTATTTT.

J is TRBJ2-3 and V is TRBV10-3; 9 bases agree with TRBD2. Trimming took 3 bases from V and 0 from J; bases not matched to a gene: 4. From germline, CDR1 is ENHRY and CDR2 SYGVKD. The CDR3 totals 16 residues. As DNA, the CDR3 is TGTGCCATCAGTGAACTGCGGGGGGGGAGCACAGATACGCAGTATTTT. Encoded protein: CAISELRGGSTDTQYF.

This clonotype was counted many times. V is TRBV7-9 and J is TRBJ2-6; possibly TRBD2 for D (5 bases). This CDR3 has 15 residues. The ends were cut back, 7 bases at V and 1 base at J, with 11 bases in the middle. Germline CDR1 reads SEHNR; CDR2 reads FQNEAQ (reference sequence). This CDR3 reads CASITSGSGANVLTF. The CDR3 nucleotides read TGTGCCAGCATTACGTCGGGATCTGGGGCCAACGTCCTGACTTTC.

Of note for this clonotype: This may be a read error, as it is one base from a much larger clone. The chain carries TRBV7-9 and TRBJ1-4, with a weak D call TRBD1 (5 bases). The CDR3 contains 12 residues. The germline V gene encodes CDR1 SEHNR and CDR2 FQNEAQ (reference sequence). CDR3 sequence reads: CASSPGREKRFF. CDR3 in DNA: TGTGCCAGCAGCCCGGGACGGGAAAAACGGTTTTTT.

CDR3 bases: TGTGCCAGCAACTCGGAGGGGTTCTATGAAAAACTGTTTTTT. This codes for CASNSEGFYEKLFF. V and J are TRBV6-2 or TRBV6-3 and TRBJ1-4, with a possible D match to TRBD1 (5 bases). Germline CDR1 MNHEY, CDR2 SVGEGT. This CDR3 has 14 residues. With 7 bases removed from V and 6 bases from J, the gap between germline ends came to 15 bases.

The rearrangement uses TRBV20-1 and TRBJ2-1; tentative D call: TRBD2 (5 bases). The CDR3 has 13 residues. Germline lookup yields CDR1 DFQATT and CDR2 SNEGSKA (reference sequence). The ends were cut back, 1 base at V and 7 bases at J, with 11 bases in the middle. Written as DNA, the CDR3 is TGCAGTGCTAGAGTCGTTCCGGGGAATGAGCAGTTCTTC. This encodes CSARVVPGNEQFF.

Worth noting for this clonotype: This sequence may be a read error, since a much larger clone differs from it by one base. The gene calls are TRBV6-1 and TRBJ1-2, with D maybe TRBD1 (5 bases). From germline, CDR1 is MNHNS and CDR2 SASEGT. This CDR3 has 15 residues. The DNA for the CDR3 is TGTGCCAGCAGTGAACTCTTAACCGGGGACTATGGCTACATCTTC. Amino acids: CASSELLTGDYGYIF.

Ten or more counts support this clonotype. The chain employs TRBV20-1 and TRBJ1-1; D is perhaps TRBD1 (6 bases). Germline CDR1 reads DFQATT; CDR2 reads SNEGSKA (reference sequence). This CDR3 has 14 residues. Trimming left V 1 base short and J 1 base short, with 10 bases between. In DNA form, the CDR3 reads TGCAGTGCTAGAGGGGACAATAGGAACACTGAAGCTTTCTTT. As protein: CSARGDNRNTEAFF.

This clonotype was counted between two and nine times. With a much larger clone just one base away, this may be a read error. The CDR3 DNA sequence: TGTGCCGGAGGCAGCACGACAAATCAGCTCCAGCATTTT. It is translated as CAGGSTTNQLQHF. The rearrangement links TRBV30 to TRBJ1-5, with D hard to call. The CDR3 sequence is 13 residues long. Germline V gene sequence: CDR1 GTSNPN, CDR2 SVGIG (reference sequence). The full variable domain, in which reference TRBV30 and TRBJ1-5 provide the parts outside the CDR3, is SQTIHQWPATLVQPVGSPLSLECTVEGTSNPNLYWYRQAAGRGLQLLFYSVGIGQISSEVPQNLSASRPQDRQFILSSKKLLLSDSGFYLCAGGSTTNQLQHFGDGTRLSIL.

The rearrangement links TRBV30 to TRBJ1-5; TRBD1 matches at 8 bases. This CDR3 is 15 amino acids long. Germline CDR1 and CDR2: GTSNPN and SVGIG (reference sequence). V was pared by 0 bases and J by 5 bases, with 6 bases of the junction left unmatched. CDR3 DNA sequence: TGTGCCTGGAGTGTAGGCGGACAGGGACATCAGCCCCAGCATTTT. This translates into CAWSVGGQGHQPQHF.

Worth noting for this clonotype: A much larger clone lies one base from this, so it may be a read error. V and J are TRBV6-1 and TRBJ2-4; the D gene is possibly TRBD2 (6 bases). The end of the DNA fits TRBJ2-5 better, so the J call may be wrong. The CDR3 is made up of 14 amino acids. The germline V gene has CDR1 MNHNS and CDR2 SASEGT. The CDR3 DNA reads as TGCGCCAGCCAGGAGGGACCGATACAAGAGACCCAGTACTTC. Encoded protein: CASQEGPIQETQYF.

The V and J genes are TRBV5-1 and TRBJ2-5, with TRBD1 matching 9 bases. V was pared by 4 bases and J by 11 bases, with 12 bases of the junction left unmatched. The germline gives CDR1 SGHRS, CDR2 YFSETQ. The length of the CDR3 is 14 residues. For the CDR3, the DNA is TGCGCCAGCAGCGGAGGACAGGGGCCTGGGGAGCAGTACTTC. As protein: CASSGGQGPGEQYF.

J is TRBJ2-3 and V is TRBV5-1; TRBD2 aligns across 12 bases. The CDR3 runs to 19 residues. V lost 0 bases to trimming and J lost 2 bases; unmatched junction nucleotides: 10. Germline CDR1 SGHRS, CDR2 YFSETQ. In nucleotides, the CDR3 is TGCGCCAGCAGCTTGGCTCCGAGACTAGCGGGAGAATACACAGATACGCAGTATTTT. This gives the protein CASSLAPRLAGEYTDTQYF.

This rearrangement joins TRBV11-3 to TRBJ2-1; D is possibly TRBD2 (7 bases). The V gene lost 1 base and the J gene lost 7 bases, with 17 bases spanning the gap. The CDR3 runs 16 residues. Germline V gene data show CDR1 as SGHNT and CDR2 as YENEEA. CDR3 residues: CASSLGPGGSGNEQFF. In DNA, the CDR3 is TGTGCCAGCAGCTTAGGTCCGGGGGGCTCGGGAAATGAGCAGTTCTTC. The full variable domain, in which reference TRBV11-3 and TRBJ2-1 provide the parts outside the CDR3, is EAGVVQSPRYKIIEKKQPVAFWCNPISGHNTLYWYLQNLGQGPELLIRYENEEAVDDSQLPKDRFSAERLKGVDSTLKIQPAELGDSAVYLCASSLGPGGSGNEQFFGPGTRLTVL.

The V and J genes are TRBV30 and TRBJ1-2; possibly TRBD1 for D (5 bases). Germline assignment: CDR1 GTSNPN and CDR2 SVGIG (reference sequence). CDR3 size: 13 residues. V was clipped by 0 bases and J by 5 bases, with 10 bases between them. The CDR3 loop reads CAWSVSGLYGYTF. CDR3 nucleotide sequence: TGTGCCTGGAGTGTATCGGGGCTGTATGGCTACACCTTC.

This clonotype was counted many times. V is TRBV4-2 and J is TRBJ2-7; 16 bases are shared with TRBD2. V lost 0 bases to trimming and J lost 3 bases; unmatched junction nucleotides: 8. CDR1 is LGHNA and CDR2 is YNFKEQ in the germline V gene. The CDR3 runs 19 residues. The CDR3 nucleotides are TGTGCCAGCAGCCAAGACTTGGGGACTAGCGGGGGGGGATACTACGAGCAGTACTTC. Encoded protein: CASSQDLGTSGGGYYEQYF.

This clonotype has at least ten counts. A read error may be the cause here, since a much bigger clone is one base away. This sequence joins TRBV27 and TRBJ2-7; D may correspond to TRBD1 or TRBD2 (5 bases each). The germline V and J ends were trimmed by 4 bases and 6 bases, with 19 bases remaining between them. CDR3 length: 15 amino acids. CDR1 is MNHEY and CDR2 is SMNVEV in the germline V gene (reference sequence). The CDR3, as DNA: TGTGCCAGCAGTTACGGGACCGCTGAGGGCGCCGAGCAGTACTTC. Translating gives CASSYGTAEGAEQYF.

The V gene is TRBV6-2 or TRBV6-3, the J gene TRBJ1-1; tentatively, D is TRBD1 (5 bases). Trimming shortened V by 2 bases and J by 4 bases, and 14 bases separated the two germline ends. The CDR3 has 15 amino acids. Germline V gene sequence: CDR1 MNHEY, CDR2 SVGEGT. CDR3: CASSYGEAGLTEAFF. The CDR3 bases are TGTGCCAGCAGTTACGGCGAGGCAGGGCTCACTGAAGCTTTCTTT.